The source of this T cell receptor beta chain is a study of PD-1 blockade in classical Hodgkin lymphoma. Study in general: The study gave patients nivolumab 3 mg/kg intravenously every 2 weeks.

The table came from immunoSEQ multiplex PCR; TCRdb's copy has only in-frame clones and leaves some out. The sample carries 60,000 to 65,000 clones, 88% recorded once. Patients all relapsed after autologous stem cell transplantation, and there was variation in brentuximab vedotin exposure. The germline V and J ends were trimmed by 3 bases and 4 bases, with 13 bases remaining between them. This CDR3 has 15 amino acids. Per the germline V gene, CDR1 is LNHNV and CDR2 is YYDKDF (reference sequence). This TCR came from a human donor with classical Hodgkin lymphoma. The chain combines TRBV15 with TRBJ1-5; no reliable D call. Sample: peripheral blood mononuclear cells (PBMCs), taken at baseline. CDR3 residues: CATSREGPGNQPQHF. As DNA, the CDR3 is TGTGCCACCAGCAGGGAGGGTCCGGGGAATCAGCCCCAGCATTTT.